This T cell receptor beta chain was retrieved from a study of Graves' ophthalmopathy and Graves' hyperthyroidism (dated by TCRdb to 2016 to 2019). The study in broad terms: Peripheral blood was collected at initial diagnosis, prior to any treatment. Following sample collection, hyperthyroidism patients were given methimazole at a starting dose of 30 mg daily, and ophthalmopathy patients were given high-dose intravenous methylprednisolone. An independent validation cohort was composed of around 19 hyperthyroidism patients and 17 patients who later progressed from hyperthyroidism to ophthalmopathy. In more than five hyperthyroidism patients, the T-cell repertoires found in thyroid tissue were compared with those found in blood. TCR beta repertoire signatures were used to distinguish Graves' ophthalmopathy from Graves' hyperthyroidism and to predict progression to ophthalmopathy. The 100 discovery patients were randomly split 7:3 into training and test sets. To explore V-J signatures that separate ophthalmopathy from hyperthyroidism, a discovery set of about 100 patients was enrolled, consisting of roughly 45 with ophthalmopathy and roughly 59 with stable hyperthyroidism. In total, 135 blood samples were TCR-sequenced: under 45 ophthalmopathy, around 75 hyperthyroidism and about 17 hyperthyroidism-to-ophthalmopathy patients.

TCR beta CDR3 regions were amplified from RNA transcripts for repertoire sequencing. The first round was an RT-PCR using HTBI primers with the Qiagen OneStep RT-PCR kit, and this first round was followed by a second-round multiplex PCR, then size selection and purification. Sequencing of the libraries was carried out on an Illumina HiSeq2000 in paired-end mode with 100 bp reads. In the source study's methods: SOAPnuke was used to process the reads, throwing out any read that had adapters, had uncalled bases, had a mean Phred below 15, or lacked an exact constant-primer or identifier match. COPE v1.2.5 was used to merge the high-quality paired reads. Unique nucleotide sequences were defined as clonotypes and aligned to IMGT TRB V, D and J references using MiTCR v1.1. The analysis was limited to V-J combinations with a frequency above 0.0001, which together covered over 99% of the repertoires. For each V-J combination, a TCR clonal expansion and chaos score was defined as the ratio of F50 clonal expansion to chaos observed in the TCRdist matrix. Welch's t-statistics and random forest were used to narrow the features down to around 13 V-J combinations, which were then fed into a naive Bayes classifier. The similarity between thyroid and blood repertoires was quantified using the Morisita-Horn index. TCRdb reprocessing: public reads trimmed at Q25 with fastp, clones called with MiXCR, in-frame beta chains kept. Identical CDR3 protein sequences are pooled into one entry, listed with their most common genes and DNA. V and J calls and clone size were set by TCRdb, not the authors. The sample contains roughly 420,000 distinct CDR3 sequences, roughly 21% of them found a single time. Roughly 3.2% of the sample is held by the ten biggest clonotypes.

A patient counted as having stable hyperthyroidism if there was no progression to ophthalmopathy within 18 months of follow-up. Patients with hyperthyroidism were aged 18 to 65 years, had been newly diagnosed, and had a disease duration of less than 2 months. Patients were excluded if they had other autoimmune diseases, uncontrolled infections, pregnancy or lactation. Diagnosis relied on clinical symptoms, serum thyroxine, TRAb, thyroid ultrasound and orbital computed tomography. Using Ficoll-Paque density gradient centrifugation, PBMCs were isolated from about 9.2 ml of fresh peripheral blood. Total RNA was extracted using Trizol reagent, and RNA quality was checked on an Agilent 2100 Bioanalyzer. The germline V gene gives CDR1 as MDHEN and CDR2 as SYDVKM. The V end loses 5 bases and the J end loses 4 bases, and a stretch of 14 bases separates them. The CDR3 numbers 14 residues from cysteine through phenylalanine. The DNA shown is the 42-base CDR3, in frame from base 1.

On the study overall, not on this receptor specifically: In cross-validation, the 13-signature model distinguished ophthalmopathy from stable hyperthyroidism with more than 85% sensitivity and around 83% specificity, while in the test set the corresponding values were roughly 80% and 75%. No statistical method was used to predetermine the sample size, and group allocation was not hidden from the investigators. In validation, the model predicted ophthalmopathy progression with about 70% sensitivity and 72.22% specificity; roughly 12 predicted patients were CT-confirmed with GO in a median of approximately 6.5 months. Among expanded thyroid clonotypes with frequency above 0.001, most also showed up in blood, which suggests that blood repertoires may reflect the thyroid immune response.

This clonotype has a count of ten or more. Its antigen specificity is not known. No base-level quality is on record; no much larger clone is a single base apart. This sequence uses TRBV28 and TRBJ1-1; no D segment can be confidently identified. Sequenced material: peripheral blood. The sequence was obtained from a woman between 18 and 29 years old with stable Graves' hyperthyroidism. Donor details come from another sample of the same person, matched by shared clones. The CDR3 reads CASSPGNERTEAFF. The nucleotide sequence is given as TGTGCCAGCAGTCCCGGGAATGAGCGCACTGAAGCTTTCTTT.